This T cell receptor beta chain was obtained from a study of vaccination and CD4 T cells after COVID-19. Study-wide background: As control conditions, cultures were given either a CEFX pool serving as positive control, an HIV-1 Nef pool, or no peptide at all.

Turning to this clonotype: What it binds is unknown.

Germline V gives CDR1 DFQATT, CDR2 SNEGSKA (reference sequence). Trimming took off 3 bases at V and 3 bases at J, with 5 bases between the two ends. CDR3 length: 12 residues. General study points: Spike mono-reactivity applied to 304 of 307 vaccine-specific clones detected in convalescent patients.

Treatment in this sample: roughly 10-day PBMC culture with coronavirus spike peptide pools or control peptides (ViraFEST assay). Cell culture was performed with about 2 million PBMCs per well in the presence of 9 to 10 IU/ml IL-2 and about 9.4 ug/ml peptide pools. Cultured CD4+ T cell DNA was sequenced using the Oncomine TCR Beta short-read assay. Genomic DNA was extracted from cultured CD4+ T cells. TCRdb itself ran the PCR reads through MiXCR, one entry per CDR3 protein. The data hold about 13,000 distinct CDR3 sequences, with around 58% observed a single time. V usage is TRBV20-1 and J usage is TRBJ1-4; D remains ambiguous. The sequencing input was CD4+ T cells from blood, cultured in vitro. The sequence came from a human donor who had recovered from COVID-19. The CDR3 loop reads CSARPSNEKLFF. In nucleotides, the CDR3 is TGCAGTGCTAGGCCCTCTAATGAAAAACTGTTTTTT.